The clone carrying this TCR beta chain has just a few counts. The antigen remains unidentified. The TCRbeta library incorporated unique molecular identifiers. TCRdb reprocessed the PCR reads via MiXCR and lists one record per CDR3 protein. The sample contains approximately 79,000 distinct CDR3 sequences, around 18% of which appear only once. This sample stems from a study of T-cell reconstitution after alpha-beta-depleted transplantation in children. Findings of the study overall: At the one-year point after transplant, T-cell counts and TCRbeta diversity were found to come mostly from T cells that had been newly produced.

Trimming shortened V by 4 bases and J by 7 bases, and 19 bases separated the two germline ends. This CDR3 has 15 amino acids. Germline lookup yields CDR1 MGHRA and CDR2 YSYEKL. The chain has TRBV4-1 and TRBJ2-5; possible D gene TRBD1, 6 bases. The sequence was obtained from a male patient aged 2 to 10 who had a stem cell transplant for acute lymphoblastic leukemia, so the T cells may come from the graft donor. Source: PBMCs, mostly from graft donor cells, taken 360 days after TCRalphabeta/CD19-depleted stem cell transplant. This CDR3 reads CASSPDSLPDSTQYF. In DNA form, the CDR3 reads TGCGCCAGCAGCCCGGACAGCCTCCCGGACTCGACCCAGTACTTC.